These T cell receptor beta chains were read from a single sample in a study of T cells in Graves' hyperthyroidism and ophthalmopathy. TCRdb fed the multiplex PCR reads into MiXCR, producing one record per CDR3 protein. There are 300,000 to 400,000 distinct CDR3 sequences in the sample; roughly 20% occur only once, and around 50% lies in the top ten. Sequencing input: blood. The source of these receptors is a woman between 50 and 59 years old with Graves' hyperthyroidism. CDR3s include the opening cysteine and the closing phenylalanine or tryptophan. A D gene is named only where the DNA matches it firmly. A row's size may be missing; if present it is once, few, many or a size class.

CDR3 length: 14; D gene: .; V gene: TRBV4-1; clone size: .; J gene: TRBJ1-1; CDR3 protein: CASSQGWENTEAFF; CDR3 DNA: TGCGCCAGCAGCCAAGGGTGGGAGAACACTGAAGCTTTCTTT
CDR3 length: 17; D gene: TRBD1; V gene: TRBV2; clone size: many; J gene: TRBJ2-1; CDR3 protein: CASSDGQGSSSYNEQFF; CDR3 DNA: TGTGCCAGCAGTGACGGACAGGGGTCTAGCTCCTACAATGAGCAGTTCTTC
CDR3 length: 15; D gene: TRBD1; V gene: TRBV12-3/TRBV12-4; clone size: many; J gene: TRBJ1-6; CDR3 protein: CASRRPGGSGSPLHF; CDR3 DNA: TGTGCCAGCAGACGACCAGGGGGATCAGGCTCACCCCTCCACTTT
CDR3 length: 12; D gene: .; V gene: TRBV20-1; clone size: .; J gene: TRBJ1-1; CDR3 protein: CSARVWDTEAFF; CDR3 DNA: TGCAGTGCTAGAGTCTGGGACACTGAAGCTTTCTTT
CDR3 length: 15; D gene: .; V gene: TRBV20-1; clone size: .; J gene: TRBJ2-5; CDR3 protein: CSARGATQPQETQYF; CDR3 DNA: TGCAGTGCTAGGGGGGCTACTCAGCCCCAAGAGACCCAGTACTTC
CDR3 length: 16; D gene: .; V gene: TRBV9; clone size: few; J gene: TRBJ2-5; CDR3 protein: CASSDFTGFSSETQYF; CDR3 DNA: TGTGCCAGCAGCGACTTTACAGGGTTTTCTTCAGAGACCCAGTACTTC
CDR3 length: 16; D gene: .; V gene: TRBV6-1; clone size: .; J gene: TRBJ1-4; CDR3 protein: CASSDHAGTPNEKLFF; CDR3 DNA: TGTGCCAGCAGTGACCATGCCGGGACGCCAAATGAAAAACTGTTTTTT
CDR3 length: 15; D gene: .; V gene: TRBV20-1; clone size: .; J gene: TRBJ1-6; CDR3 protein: CSARGGSSYNSPLHF; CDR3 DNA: TGCAGTGCTAGAGGGGGAAGCTCCTATAATTCACCCCTCCACTTT
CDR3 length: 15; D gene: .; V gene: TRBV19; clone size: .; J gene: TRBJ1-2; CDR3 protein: CASIPNGVLTYGYTF; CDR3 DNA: TGTGCCAGTATCCCCAACGGGGTGCTGACCTATGGCTACACCTTC
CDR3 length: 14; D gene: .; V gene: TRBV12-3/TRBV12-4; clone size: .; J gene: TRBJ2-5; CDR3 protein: CASSLMTGQETQYF; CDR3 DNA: TGTGCCAGCAGCCTGATGACAGGTCAAGAGACCCAGTACTTC
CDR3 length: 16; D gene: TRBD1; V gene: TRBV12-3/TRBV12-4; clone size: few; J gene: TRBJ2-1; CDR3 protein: CASSFLSWDRVNEQFF; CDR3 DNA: TGTGCCAGCAGTTTTCTTTCTTGGGACAGGGTCAATGAGCAGTTCTTC
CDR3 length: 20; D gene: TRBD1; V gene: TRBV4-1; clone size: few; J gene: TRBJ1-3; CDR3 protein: CASSSLPGQGAIFSGNTIYF; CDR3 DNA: TGCGCCAGCAGTTCCTTGCCGGGACAGGGGGCGATTTTCTCTGGAAACACCATATATTTT
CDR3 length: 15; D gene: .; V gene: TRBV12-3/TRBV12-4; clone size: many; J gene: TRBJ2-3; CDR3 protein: CASSLGGRVGDTQYF; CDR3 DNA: TGTGCCAGCAGTTTAGGGGGCAGGGTCGGGGATACGCAGTATTTT
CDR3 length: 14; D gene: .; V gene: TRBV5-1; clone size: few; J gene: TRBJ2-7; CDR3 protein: CASSSTEADYEQYF; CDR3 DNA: TGCGCCAGCAGCTCCACAGAGGCTGACTACGAGCAGTACTTC
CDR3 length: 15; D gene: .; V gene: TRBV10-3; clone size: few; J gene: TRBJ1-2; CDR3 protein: CAIRESRIGNYGYTF; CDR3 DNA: TGTGCCATCAGGGAATCGCGGATAGGAAACTATGGCTACACCTTC
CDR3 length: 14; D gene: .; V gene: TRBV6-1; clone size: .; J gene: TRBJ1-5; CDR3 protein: CASSEAGQNQPQHF; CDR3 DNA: TGTGCCAGCAGTGAAGCCGGACAGAATCAGCCCCAGCATTTT
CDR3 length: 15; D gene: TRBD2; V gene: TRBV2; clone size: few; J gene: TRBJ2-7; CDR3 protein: CASSLLASTIYEQYF; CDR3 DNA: TGTGCCAGCAGTTTACTAGCGTCAACGATCTACGAGCAGTACTTC
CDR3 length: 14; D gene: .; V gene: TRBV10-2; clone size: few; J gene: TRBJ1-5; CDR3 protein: CASTTWGHNQPQHF; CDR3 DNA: TGCGCCAGCACCACGTGGGGCCACAATCAGCCCCAGCATTTT
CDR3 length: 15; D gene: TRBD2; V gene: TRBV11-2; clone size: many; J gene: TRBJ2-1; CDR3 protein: CASSAGLAGDNEQFF; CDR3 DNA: TGTGCCAGCAGCGCGGGACTAGCGGGGGACAATGAGCAGTTCTTC
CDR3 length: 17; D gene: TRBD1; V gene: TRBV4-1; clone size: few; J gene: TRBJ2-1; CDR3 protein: CASSQSFGDREYNEQFF; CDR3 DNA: TGCGCCAGCAGCCAGTCCTTCGGGGACAGGGAGTACAATGAGCAGTTCTTC
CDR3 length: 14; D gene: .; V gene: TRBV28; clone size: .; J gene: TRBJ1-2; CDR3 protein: CASRRHSGDYGYTF; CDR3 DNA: TGTGCCAGCCGAAGACACTCAGGAGACTATGGCTACACCTTC
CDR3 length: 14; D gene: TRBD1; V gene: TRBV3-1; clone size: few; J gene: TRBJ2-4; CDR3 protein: CASSQAGGADIQYF; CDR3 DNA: TGTGCCAGCAGCCAAGCAGGGGGCGCGGACATTCAGTACTTC
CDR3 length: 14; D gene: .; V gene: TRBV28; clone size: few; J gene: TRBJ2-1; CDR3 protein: CASEGGGSYNEQFF; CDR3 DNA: TGTGCCAGCGAAGGGGGTGGCTCCTACAATGAGCAGTTCTTC
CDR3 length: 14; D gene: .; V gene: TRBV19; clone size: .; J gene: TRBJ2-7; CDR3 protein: CATRDSASSYEQYF; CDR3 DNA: TGTGCCACCCGGGATAGCGCCAGCTCCTACGAGCAGTACTTC
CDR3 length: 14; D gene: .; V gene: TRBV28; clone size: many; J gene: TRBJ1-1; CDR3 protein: CASRFRTVNTEAFF; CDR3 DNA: TGTGCCAGCAGATTCCGGACGGTGAACACTGAAGCTTTCTTT
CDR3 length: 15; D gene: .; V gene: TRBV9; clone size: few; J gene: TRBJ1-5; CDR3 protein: CASSVAPGAGQPQHF; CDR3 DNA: TGTGCCAGCAGCGTAGCTCCGGGGGCGGGTCAGCCCCAGCATTTT
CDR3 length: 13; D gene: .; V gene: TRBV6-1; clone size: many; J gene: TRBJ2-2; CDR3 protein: CASSDPNTGELFF; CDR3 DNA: TGTGCCAGCAGCGACCCCAACACCGGGGAGCTGTTTTTT
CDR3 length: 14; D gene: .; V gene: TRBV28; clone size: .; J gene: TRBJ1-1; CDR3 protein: CASTITRVNTEAFF; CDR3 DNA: TGTGCCAGCACGATCACTAGGGTGAACACTGAAGCTTTCTTT
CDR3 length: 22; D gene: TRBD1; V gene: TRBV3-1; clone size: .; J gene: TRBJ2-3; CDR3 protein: CASSQTTGTGSARGPRTDTQYF; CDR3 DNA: TGTGCCAGCAGCCAAACCACCGGGACAGGGTCTGCGCGGGGCCCCCGCACAGATACGCAGTATTTT
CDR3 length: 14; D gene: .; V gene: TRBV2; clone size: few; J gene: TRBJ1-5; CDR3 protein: CASTGPYSNQPQHF; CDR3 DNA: TGTGCCAGCACGGGACCGTATAGCAATCAGCCCCAGCATTTT
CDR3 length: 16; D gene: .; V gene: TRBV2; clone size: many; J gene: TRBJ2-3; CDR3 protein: CATMDGAGTDTDTQYF; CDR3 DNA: TGTGCCACCATGGACGGAGCCGGGACCGACACAGATACGCAGTATTTT
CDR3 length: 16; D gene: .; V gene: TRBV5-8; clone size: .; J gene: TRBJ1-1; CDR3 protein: CASRSGGLGMNTEAFF; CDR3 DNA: TGTGCCAGCAGGTCCGGGGGACTCGGCATGAACACTGAAGCTTTCTTT
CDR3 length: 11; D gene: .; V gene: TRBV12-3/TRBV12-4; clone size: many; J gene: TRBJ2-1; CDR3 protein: CASFLDNEQFF; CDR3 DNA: TGTGCCAGCTTTTTAGACAATGAGCAGTTCTTC
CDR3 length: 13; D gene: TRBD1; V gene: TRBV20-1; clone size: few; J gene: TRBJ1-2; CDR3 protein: CSAIRQGWYGYTF; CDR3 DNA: TGCAGTGCTATAAGACAGGGTTGGTATGGCTACACCTTC
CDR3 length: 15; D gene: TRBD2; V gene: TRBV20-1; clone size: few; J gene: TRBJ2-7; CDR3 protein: CSARVLAGGTYEQYF; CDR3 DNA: TGCAGTGCTAGAGTGCTGGCGGGAGGAACCTACGAGCAGTACTTC
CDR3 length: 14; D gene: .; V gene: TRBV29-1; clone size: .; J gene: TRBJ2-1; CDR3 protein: CSVEGDYQNYEQFF; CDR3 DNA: TGCAGCGTTGAGGGTGACTACCAGAACTATGAGCAGTTCTTC
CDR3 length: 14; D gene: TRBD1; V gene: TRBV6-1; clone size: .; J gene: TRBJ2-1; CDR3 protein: CAPSGQGSANEQFF; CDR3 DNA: TGTGCCCCCTCGGGACAGGGGAGTGCTAATGAGCAGTTCTTC
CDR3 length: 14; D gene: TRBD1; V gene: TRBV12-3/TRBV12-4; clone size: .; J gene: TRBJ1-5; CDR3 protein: CASSPDRGYQPQHF; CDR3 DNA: TGTGCCAGCAGTCCAGACAGGGGATATCAGCCCCAGCATTTT
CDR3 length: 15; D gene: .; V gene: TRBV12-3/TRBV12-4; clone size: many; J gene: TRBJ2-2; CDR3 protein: CASSLESSWSGELFF; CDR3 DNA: TGTGCCAGCAGTTTAGAGTCTAGCTGGAGCGGGGAGCTGTTTTTT
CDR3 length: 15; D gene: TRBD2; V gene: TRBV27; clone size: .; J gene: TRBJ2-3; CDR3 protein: CASSTGLARTDTQYF; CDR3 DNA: TGTGCCAGCAGTACGGGACTAGCGCGCACAGATACGCAGTATTTT
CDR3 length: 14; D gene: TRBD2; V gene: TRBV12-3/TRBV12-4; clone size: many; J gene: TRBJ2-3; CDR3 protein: CASRSGGSTDTQYF; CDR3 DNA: TGTGCCAGCAGGAGCGGGGGCTCCACAGATACGCAGTATTTT
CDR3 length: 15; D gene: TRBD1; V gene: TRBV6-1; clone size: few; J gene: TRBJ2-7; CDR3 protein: CASSPTPDRGGEQYF; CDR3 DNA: TGTGCCAGCAGTCCGACACCGGACAGGGGAGGGGAGCAGTACTTC
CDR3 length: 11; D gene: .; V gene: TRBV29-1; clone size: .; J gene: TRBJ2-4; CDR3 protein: CSVELGNIQYF; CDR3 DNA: TGCAGCGTTGAACTGGGAAACATTCAGTACTTC
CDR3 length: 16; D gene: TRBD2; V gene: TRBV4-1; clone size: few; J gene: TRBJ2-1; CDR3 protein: CASSQVSGGGGNEQFF; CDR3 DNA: TGCGCCAGCAGCCAAGTGAGCGGGGGCGGGGGCAATGAGCAGTTCTTC
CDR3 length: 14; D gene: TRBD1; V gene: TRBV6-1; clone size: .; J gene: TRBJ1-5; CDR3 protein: CASRRTGYEQPQHF; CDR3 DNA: TGTGCCAGCAGACGGACAGGTTATGAACAGCCCCAGCATTTT
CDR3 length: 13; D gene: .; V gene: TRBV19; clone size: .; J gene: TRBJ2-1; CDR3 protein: CASSIDTYNEQFF; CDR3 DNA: TGTGCCAGTAGTATAGACACCTACAATGAGCAGTTCTTC
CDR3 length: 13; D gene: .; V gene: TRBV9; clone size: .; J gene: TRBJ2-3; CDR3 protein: CASSNGGADTQYF; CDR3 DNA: TGTGCCAGCAGCAACGGGGGCGCAGATACGCAGTATTTT
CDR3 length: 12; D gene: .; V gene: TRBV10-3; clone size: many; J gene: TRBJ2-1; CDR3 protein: CAIIPERNEQFF; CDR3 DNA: TGTGCCATCATCCCTGAACGGAATGAGCAGTTCTTC
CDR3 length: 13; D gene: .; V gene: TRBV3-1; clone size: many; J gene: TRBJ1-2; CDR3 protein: CASSHRRHEGYTF; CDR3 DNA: TGTGCCAGCAGCCATCGGCGCCATGAAGGCTACACCTTC
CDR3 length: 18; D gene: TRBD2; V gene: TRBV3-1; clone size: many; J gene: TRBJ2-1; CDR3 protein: CASVKPGLASQVGNEQFF; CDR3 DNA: TGTGCCAGTGTTAAACCGGGACTAGCATCCCAAGTGGGCAATGAGCAGTTCTTC
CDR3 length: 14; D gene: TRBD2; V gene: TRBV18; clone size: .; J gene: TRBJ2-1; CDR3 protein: CASSPTAGNNEQFF; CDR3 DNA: TGTGCCAGCTCCCCCACAGCGGGAAACAATGAGCAGTTCTTC
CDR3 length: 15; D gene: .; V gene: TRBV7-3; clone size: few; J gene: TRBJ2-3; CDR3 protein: CASSPGSDTTDTQYF; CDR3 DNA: TGTGCCAGCAGCCCAGGGTCGGATACCACAGATACGCAGTATTTT
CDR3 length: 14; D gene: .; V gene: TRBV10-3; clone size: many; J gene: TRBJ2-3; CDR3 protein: CAIMPRQGTDTQYF; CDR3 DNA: TGTGCCATCATGCCCCGCCAGGGCACAGATACGCAGTATTTT
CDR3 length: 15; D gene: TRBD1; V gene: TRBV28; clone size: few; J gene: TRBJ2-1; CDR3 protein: CASSLHGQGGNEQFF; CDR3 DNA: TGTGCCAGCAGTTTGCACGGACAGGGGGGCAATGAGCAGTTCTTC
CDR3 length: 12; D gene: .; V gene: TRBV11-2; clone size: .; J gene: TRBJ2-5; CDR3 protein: CASSFSGETQYF; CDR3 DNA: TGTGCCAGCAGCTTCTCGGGAGAGACCCAGTACTTC
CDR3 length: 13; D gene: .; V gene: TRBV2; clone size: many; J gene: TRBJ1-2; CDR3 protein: CASSVRPGRGYTF; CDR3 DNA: TGTGCCAGCAGTGTTCGACCCGGTAGAGGCTACACCTTC
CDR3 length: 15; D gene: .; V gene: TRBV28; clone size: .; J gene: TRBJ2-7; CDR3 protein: CASSFASQSSYEQYF; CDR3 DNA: TGTGCCAGCAGTTTCGCTAGTCAGAGCTCCTACGAGCAGTACTTC
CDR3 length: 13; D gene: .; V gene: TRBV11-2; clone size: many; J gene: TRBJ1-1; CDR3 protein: CAGSAQVNTEAFF; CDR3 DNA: TGTGCCGGCAGCGCCCAGGTGAACACTGAAGCTTTCTTT
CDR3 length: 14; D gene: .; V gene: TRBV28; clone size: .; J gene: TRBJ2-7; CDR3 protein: CASGLSPPTAEQYF; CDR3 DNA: TGTGCCAGCGGTCTCTCCCCCCCCACAGCCGAGCAGTACTTC